This passage covers 32 T cell receptor beta chains from one sample sequenced in a study of identical twins. Each CDR3 protein is one row after TCRdb ran MiXCR on the 5' RACE reads. The sample lists 700,000 or so distinct CDR3 sequences, 20% to 25% occurring once. In addition, the sample was reused for a study of T cells expressing NK-cell markers.

Material for sequencing was PBMCs. These receptor sequences come from a woman under 30 in good health.

This clonotype was seen a handful of times. The J gene is TRBJ2-3, the V gene TRBV7-8; 13 bases map to TRBD2. Unmatched junction bases numbered 10, after V lost 5 bases and J lost 2 bases. The CDR3 is 18 residues long. Germline V gene sequence: CDR1 SGHVS, CDR2 FQNEAQ. Here the CDR3 reads CASSPKGLAGYLTDTQYF. The CDR3 region has the DNA TGTGCCAGCAGCCCAAAGGGACTAGCGGGGTATCTCACAGATACGCAGTATTTT.

This clonotype was found many times. J is TRBJ1-3 and V is TRBV20-1; the D gene is possibly TRBD1 (5 bases). V dropped 3 bases and J dropped 0 bases, with 15 bases sitting between them. Looked up from germline, CDR1 is DFQATT and CDR2 is SNEGSKA (reference sequence). The length of the CDR3 is 16 residues. As DNA, the CDR3 is TGCAGTGCTAGTCGTCCAGGGACTACCTCTGGAAACACCATATATTTT. The encoded protein is CSASRPGTTSGNTIYF.

This chain connects TRBV29-1 to TRBJ1-1; D not resolved. CDR3 length: 11 residues. Germline-derived CDR1 and CDR2 are SQVTM and ANQGSEA. Deletions cut 6 bases from V and 6 bases from J, with 11 bases between. In DNA, the CDR3 is TGCAGCGTGCCACACGGAGCTGAAGCTTTCTTT. Protein: CSVPHGAEAFF.

The chain has TRBV11-2 and TRBJ2-2; D remains ambiguous. The CDR3 sequence is 15 residues long. V was clipped by 5 bases and J by 5 bases, with 15 bases between them. Germline-derived CDR1 and CDR2 are SGHAT and FQNNGV. CDR3 nucleotide sequence: TGTGCCAGCAGCCCGATGGAAGCGAGGACCGGGGAGCTGTTTTTT. Residues: CASSPMEARTGELFF.

This rearrangement joins TRBV3-1 to TRBJ1-5, with D uncertain. The CDR3 length is 14 residues. V lost 4 bases, J lost 7 bases, and 14 bases lay in between. In germline, CDR1 is LGHDT, CDR2 YNNKEL (reference sequence). The CDR3: CASSLGPSGQPQHF. The DNA for the CDR3 is TGTGCCAGCAGCCTTGGGCCCTCGGGGCAGCCCCAGCATTTT.

The rearrangement uses TRBV7-9 and TRBJ2-7, with no clear D. Trimming pared 5 bases from V and 6 bases from J, leaving 11 bases between. CDR3 length: 12 residues. From germline, CDR1 is SEHNR and CDR2 FQNEAQ (reference sequence). The CDR3 here is CASSQPPGEQYF. In DNA, the CDR3 is TGTGCCAGCAGCCAGCCCCCCGGCGAGCAGTACTTC.

The V call is TRBV20-1, the J call TRBJ2-1; a weak D match, TRBD1 (6 bases). Trimming stripped 6 bases from V and 2 bases from J, with 17 bases between. CDR1 and CDR2 (germline): DFQATT, SNEGSKA (reference sequence). The CDR3 totals 15 residues. CDR3 coding DNA: TGCAGTGCGGACCGGGACACACTAACCTACAATGAGCAGTTCTTC. Amino acid sequence: CSADRDTLTYNEQFF.

This clonotype was observed a handful of times. The rearrangement links TRBV5-6 to TRBJ2-7; 11 nucleotides agree with TRBD2. Germline values: CDR1 SGHDT, CDR2 YYEEEE. With 2 bases clipped from V and 5 bases from J, the junction kept 0 bases outside the gene matches. This CDR3 has 13 amino acids. CDR3 nucleotides: TGTGCCAGCAGCTTTAGCGGGAGGGACGAGCAGTACTTC. Protein: CASSFSGRDEQYF.

J is TRBJ1-2 and V is TRBV6-5; the D is unclear. The CDR3 loop spans 15 amino acids. In germline, CDR1 is MNHEY, CDR2 SVGAGI. Trimming stripped 2 bases from V and 0 bases from J, with 10 bases between. The DNA of the CDR3 is TGTGCCAGCAGTTACGGGCAGCCAACTAACTATGGCTACACCTTC. This codes for CASSYGQPTNYGYTF.

This chain links TRBV7-6 with TRBJ2-1, with D unclear. V lost 5 bases and J 6 bases, leaving 23 bases between the germline ends. The CDR3 has 17 residues. The V gene's germline CDR1 is SGHVS and CDR2 FNYEAQ. CDR3 DNA sequence: TGTGCCAGCAGCGCCCCGATAAGGCCCGGGCCTTTCAATGAGCAGTTCTTC. Protein: CASSAPIRPGPFNEQFF.

CDR3 DNA: TGTGCCAGCAGCTTCACCAGGGGGGAGTCCTACGAGCAGTACTTC. Its translation: CASSFTRGESYEQYF. The rearrangement uses TRBV7-8 and TRBJ2-7, with a weak D call TRBD1 (7 bases). The V end was cut by 3 bases, the J end by 1 base, with 13 bases between. The V gene's germline CDR1 is SGHVS and CDR2 FQNEAQ. The CDR3 totals 15 residues.

Ten or more counts support this clonotype. The chain is built from TRBV5-1 and TRBJ2-1; no definite D call. Trimming removed 0 bases at V and 5 bases at J, with 3 bases between. Germline CDR1 SGHRS, CDR2 YFSETQ. This CDR3 is 12 amino acids long. Here the CDR3 reads CASSLANNEQFF. In nucleotides, the CDR3 is TGCGCCAGCAGCTTGGCAAACAATGAGCAGTTCTTC.

For the CDR3, the DNA is TGTGCCAGCAGTTTAGTGGCCAGGGGCACCGGGGAGCTGTTTTTT. It yields the protein CASSLVARGTGELFF. The chain links TRBV12-3 or TRBV12-4 to TRBJ2-2; TRBD1 might be the D (6 bases). With 1 base removed from V and 4 bases from J, the gap between germline ends came to 10 bases. The CDR3 contains 15 residues.

In its sample, this clonotype was seen many times. The chain couples TRBV29-1 to TRBJ2-3; 7 nucleotides match TRBD2. With 5 bases clipped from V and 0 bases from J, the junction kept 5 bases outside the gene matches. Germline CDR1 and CDR2: SQVTM and ANQGSEA. The CDR3 is 14 residues long. Here the CDR3 reads CSVSSGTSTDTQYF. The CDR3 DNA reads as TGCAGCGTTTCTAGCGGAACTAGCACAGATACGCAGTATTTT.

This clonotype was found many times. The chain employs TRBV6-4 and TRBJ2-7, with 12 bases identical to TRBD2. The ends lost 6 bases at V and 1 base at J; junction bases unmatched: 4. The CDR3 sequence is 15 residues long. Germline V gives CDR1 MRHNA, CDR2 SNTAGT. The CDR3 nucleotides read TGTGCCAGCAGACCTAGCGGGGGGGCGTCCTACGAGCAGTACTTC. Its protein product is CASRPSGGASYEQYF.

V is TRBV9 and J is TRBJ2-1; 10 bases fit TRBD2. With V trimmed by 3 bases and J by 8 bases, 8 bases remained unmatched. The CDR3 is 15 amino acids. Germline V gene lookup returns CDR1 SGDLS and CDR2 YYNGEE. The CDR3 DNA reads TGTGCCAGCAGCGCCCTTTCTAGCGGGGGCTATGAGCAGTTCTTC. This gives the protein CASSALSSGGYEQFF.

The rearrangement links TRBV30 to TRBJ2-1; possible D gene TRBD2, 6 bases. Per the germline V gene, CDR1 is GTSNPN and CDR2 is SVGIG (reference sequence). The V end was cut by 2 bases, the J end by 3 bases, with 17 bases between. There are 16 residues in the CDR3. In DNA form, the CDR3 reads TGTGCCTGGAGTCCCCGAGGGGCGGGGATCTACAATGAGCAGTTCTTC. It codes for CAWSPRGAGIYNEQFF.

This clonotype was observed a few times. The rearrangement joins TRBV10-2 to TRBJ1-2; D may be TRBD1 (6 bases). CDR3 length equals 15 residues. Germline V gene sequence: CDR1 WSHSY, CDR2 SAAADI. Trimming pared 2 bases from V and 1 base from J, leaving 11 bases between. The CDR3 here is CASSENQGSNYGYTF. The CDR3 region has the DNA TGCGCCAGCAGTGAGAACCAGGGGAGTAACTATGGCTACACCTTC.

This clonotype was observed a few times. The chain joins TRBV7-2 to TRBJ2-1; D is uncertain. Deletions cut 5 bases from V and 9 bases from J, with 20 bases between. Germline CDR1 and CDR2: SGHTA and FQGNSA. The CDR3 is 15 amino acids. The CDR3 loop reads CASSPGGGRVGEQFF. For the CDR3, the DNA is TGTGCCAGCAGCCCAGGCGGCGGACGGGTTGGTGAGCAGTTCTTC.

V gene TRBV27 combines with J gene TRBJ1-6; 7 nucleotides align to TRBD1. The CDR3 is made up of 15 amino acids. Germline V gene sequence: CDR1 MNHEY, CDR2 SMNVEV (reference sequence). V gave up 4 bases and J gave up 7 bases; unmatched junction bases: 7. The CDR3 region has the DNA TGTGCCAGCAGTTCCGCCGGGACAGCGAATTCACCCCTCCACTTT. Translating it yields CASSSAGTANSPLHF.

This clonotype has more than one count but fewer than ten. The rearrangement joins TRBV7-9 to TRBJ2-3; no reliable D call. The CDR3 sequence is 12 residues long. Germline-derived CDR1 and CDR2 are SEHNR and FQNEAQ (reference sequence). V lost 5 bases and J 7 bases, leaving 10 bases between the germline ends. The CDR3 loop reads CASSVDSNTQYF. CDR3 in DNA: TGTGCCAGCAGCGTCGACTCGAATACGCAGTATTTT. Drawing the rest from reference TRBV7-9 and TRBJ2-3, the complete variable domain is DTGVSQNPRHKITKRGQNVTFRCDPISEHNRLYWYRQTLGQGPEFLTYFQNEAQLEKSRLLSDRFSAERPKGSFSTLEIQRTEQGDSAMYLCASSVDSNTQYFGPGTRLTVL.

The rearrangement links TRBV6-9 to TRBJ1-5; D gene unclear. CDR3 length: 12 amino acids. The germline V and J ends were trimmed by 11 bases and 0 bases, with 8 bases remaining between them. CDR1 is MNHGY and CDR2 is SVAAGI in the germline V gene. CDR3 residues: CAGHCSNQPQHF. In DNA, the CDR3 is TGTGCCGGCCATTGTAGCAATCAGCCCCAGCATTTT.

The chain is built from TRBV7-8 and TRBJ2-4, with D tentatively TRBD1 (7 bases). Trimming shortened V by 4 bases and J by 9 bases, and 19 bases separated the two germline ends. This CDR3 contains 15 residues. Germline values: CDR1 SGHVS, CDR2 FQNEAQ. Here the CDR3 reads CASSSRDSKGGIQYF. The CDR3 DNA reads as TGTGCCAGCAGCTCGCGGGACAGCAAAGGTGGCATTCAGTACTTC.

The CDR3 reads CASRLRSVGYTF. CDR3 bases: TGTGCCAGCAGACTAAGGTCCGTTGGCTACACCTTC. The V gene is TRBV12-3 or TRBV12-4, the J gene TRBJ1-2, with D hard to call. CDR3 length: 12 amino acids. V lost 6 bases, J lost 7 bases, and 12 bases lay in between.

The CDR3 DNA reads as TGTGCCAGCAGCACGGCCGGGACTAGCGGGTCCTACGAGCAGTACTTC. Its protein is CASSTAGTSGSYEQYF. V is TRBV11-3 and J is TRBJ2-7; 12 bases map to TRBD2. This CDR3 is built from 16 residues. V trimming: 5 bases; J trimming: 1 base; junction bases outside the gene matches: 6. Per germline, CDR1 SGHNT and CDR2 YENEEA.

This clonotype was counted only a few times. V is TRBV20-1 and J is TRBJ2-7, with TRBD1 as a possible D gene (6 bases). The CDR3 length is 12 residues. Trimming removed 5 bases at V and 4 bases at J, with 12 bases between. CDR1 and CDR2 (germline): DFQATT, SNEGSKA (reference sequence). This CDR3 reads CSAPLQGYEQYF. In nucleotides, the CDR3 is TGCAGTGCTCCCTTACAGGGATACGAGCAGTACTTC.

This clonotype was counted between two and nine times. The rearrangement uses TRBV20-1 and TRBJ2-1; D may be TRBD2 (6 bases). There are 14 residues in the CDR3. From germline, CDR1 is DFQATT and CDR2 SNEGSKA (reference sequence). V was trimmed by 3 bases and J by 5 bases, leaving 14 bases between them. The CDR3: CSARIGGADNEQFF. The CDR3 coding sequence is TGCAGTGCTAGGATCGGCGGGGCGGACAATGAGCAGTTCTTC.

V is TRBV20-1 and J is TRBJ2-7, with D perhaps TRBD2 (5 bases). V lost 8 bases to trimming and J lost 3 bases, with 14 bases between them. From germline, CDR1 is DFQATT and CDR2 SNEGSKA (reference sequence). The CDR3 has 12 residues. The CDR3 DNA is TGCAGTCCCAAATTTGGAGGCTACGAGCAGTACTTC. This translates into CSPKFGGYEQYF.

Note on this clonotype: A much larger clone lies a single base off, so this may be a read error. This rearrangement joins TRBV25-1 to TRBJ2-7, with unresolved D. The CDR3 has 12 residues. The germline V gene encodes CDR1 MGHDK and CDR2 SYGVNS. CDR3 sequence reads: CPSSVRSYEQYF. The DNA for the CDR3 is TGTCCCAGCAGTGTTAGGTCCTACGAGCAGTACTTC.

The gene calls are TRBV12-3 or TRBV12-4 and TRBJ2-1, with 12 bases aligning to TRBD1. The CDR3 sequence is 15 residues long. V was pared by 4 bases and J by 7 bases, with 5 bases of the junction left unmatched. CDR3 in amino acids: CASSSPGQGANEQFF. For the CDR3, the DNA is TGTGCCAGCAGTTCCCCGGGACAGGGGGCTAATGAGCAGTTCTTC.

This clonotype was recorded a few times. The J gene is TRBJ2-7, the V gene TRBV7-9, with D perhaps assigned TRBD1 or TRBD2 (5 bases each). This CDR3 has 16 residues. Germline CDR1 reads SEHNR; CDR2 reads FQNEAQ (reference sequence). The V end was cut by 3 bases, the J end by 2 bases, with 17 bases between. The CDR3 region is CASSFPSVGEPYEQYF. DNA of the CDR3: TGTGCCAGCAGCTTTCCTAGTGTAGGGGAGCCCTACGAGCAGTACTTC.

This clonotype has only a few counts. The J gene is TRBJ2-7, the V gene TRBV20-1; 10 bases match TRBD1. CDR1 DFQATT and CDR2 SNEGSKA come from the germline V gene (reference sequence). V was clipped by 2 bases and J by 3 bases; unmatched bases: 4. The CDR3 totals 14 residues. CDR3 DNA: TGCAGTGCTAGACCGAGGGACAGGGGCTACGAGCAGTACTTC. The encoded protein is CSARPRDRGYEQYF.